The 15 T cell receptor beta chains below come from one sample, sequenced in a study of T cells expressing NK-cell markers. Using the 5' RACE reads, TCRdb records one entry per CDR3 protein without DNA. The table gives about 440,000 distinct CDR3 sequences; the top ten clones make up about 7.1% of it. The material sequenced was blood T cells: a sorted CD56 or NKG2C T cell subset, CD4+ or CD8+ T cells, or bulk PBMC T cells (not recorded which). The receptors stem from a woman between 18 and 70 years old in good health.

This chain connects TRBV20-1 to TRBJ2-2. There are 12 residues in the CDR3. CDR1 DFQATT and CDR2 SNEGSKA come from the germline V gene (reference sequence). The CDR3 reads CSARGDTGELFF.

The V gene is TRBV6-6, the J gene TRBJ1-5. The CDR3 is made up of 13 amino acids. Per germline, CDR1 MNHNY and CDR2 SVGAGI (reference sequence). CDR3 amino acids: CASKIEPEQPQHF.

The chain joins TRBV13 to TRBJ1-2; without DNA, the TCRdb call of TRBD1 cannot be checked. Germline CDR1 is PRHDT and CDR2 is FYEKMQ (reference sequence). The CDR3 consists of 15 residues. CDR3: CASSSRDASSYGYTF.

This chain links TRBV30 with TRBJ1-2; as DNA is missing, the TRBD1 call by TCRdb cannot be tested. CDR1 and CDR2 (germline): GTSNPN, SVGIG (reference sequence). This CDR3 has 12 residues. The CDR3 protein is CAWGQGQGGYTF.

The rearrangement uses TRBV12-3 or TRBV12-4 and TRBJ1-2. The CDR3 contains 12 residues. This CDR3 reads CASRSGNYGYTF.

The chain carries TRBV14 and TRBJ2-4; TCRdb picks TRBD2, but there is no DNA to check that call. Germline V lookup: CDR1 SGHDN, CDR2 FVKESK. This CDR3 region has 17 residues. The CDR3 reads CASSSDPGGLAKNIQYF.

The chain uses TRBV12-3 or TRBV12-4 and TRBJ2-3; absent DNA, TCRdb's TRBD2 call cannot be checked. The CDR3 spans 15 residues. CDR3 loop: CAGTRGGLGEDTQYF.

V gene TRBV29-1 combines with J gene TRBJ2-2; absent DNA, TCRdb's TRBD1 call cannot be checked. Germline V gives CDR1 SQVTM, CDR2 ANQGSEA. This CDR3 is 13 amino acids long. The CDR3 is CSVVKGVTGELFF.

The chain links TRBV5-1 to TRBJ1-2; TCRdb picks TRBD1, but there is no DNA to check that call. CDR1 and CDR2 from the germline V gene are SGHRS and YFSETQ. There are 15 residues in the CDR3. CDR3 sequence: CASSLAPDQGPGYTF.

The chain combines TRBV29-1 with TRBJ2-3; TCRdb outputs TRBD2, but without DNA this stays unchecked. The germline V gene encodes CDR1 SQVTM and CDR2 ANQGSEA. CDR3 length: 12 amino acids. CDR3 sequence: CSVGQTTDTQYF.

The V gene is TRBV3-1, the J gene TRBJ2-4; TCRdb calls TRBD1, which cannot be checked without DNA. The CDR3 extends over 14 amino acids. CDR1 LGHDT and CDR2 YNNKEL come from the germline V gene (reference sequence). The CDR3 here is CASSPTGSKNIQYF.

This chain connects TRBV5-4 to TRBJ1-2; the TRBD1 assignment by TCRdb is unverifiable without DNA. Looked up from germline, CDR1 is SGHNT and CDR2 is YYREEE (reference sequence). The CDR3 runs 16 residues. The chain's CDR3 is CASSLVGGGGRYGYTF.

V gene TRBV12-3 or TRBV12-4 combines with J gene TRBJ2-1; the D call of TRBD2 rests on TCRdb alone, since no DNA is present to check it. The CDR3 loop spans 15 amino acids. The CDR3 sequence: CASSRGGISYNEQFF.

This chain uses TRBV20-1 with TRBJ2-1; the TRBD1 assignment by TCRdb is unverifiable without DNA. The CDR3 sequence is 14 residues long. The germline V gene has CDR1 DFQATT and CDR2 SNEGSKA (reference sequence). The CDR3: CSYQGPSSYNEQFF.

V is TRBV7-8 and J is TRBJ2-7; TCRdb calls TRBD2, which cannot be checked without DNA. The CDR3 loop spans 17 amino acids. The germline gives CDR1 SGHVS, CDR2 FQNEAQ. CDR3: CASSAEKREWGSYEQYF.